A single sample gave rise to the 9 T cell receptor beta chains below, sequenced in a study of cytomegalovirus exposure and HLA in healthy donors. Assay: immunoSEQ multiplex PCR; the TCRdb copy retains only in-frame clones and omits some. The sample holds 180,000 or so clones, just under 90% seen once. The sample was PBMCs. The receptors were gathered from a woman under 40 in good health and CMV-seronegative.

This chain uses TRBV2 with TRBJ2-3; 11 bases fit TRBD2. V lost 11 bases, J lost 0 bases, and 13 bases stayed unmatched. Germline V CDR1 and CDR2: SNHLY, FYNNEI. The CDR3 sequence is 17 residues long. DNA for the CDR3: TGTGCCTGCCCGAACCGACTAGCGGGGCGTAGCACAGATACGCAGTATTTT. Protein product: CACPNRLAGRSTDTQYF.

V is TRBV7-9 and J is TRBJ2-3, with 7 bases that match TRBD1. Per germline, CDR1 SEHNR and CDR2 FQNEAQ (reference sequence). The length of the CDR3 is 15 residues. V shed 4 bases, J shed 2 bases, and the junction held 6 bases outside the gene matches. The CDR3 DNA sequence: TGTGCCAGCAGCTCGGGACAGACTTACACAGATACGCAGTATTTT. The encoded protein is CASSSGQTYTDTQYF.

This chain uses TRBV18 with TRBJ1-1; D is unresolved. V was cut by 4 bases and J by 1 base, with 16 bases left in between. The germline gives CDR1 KGHSH, CDR2 LQKENI. The CDR3 is 16 residues long. The CDR3 is CASSRSRPTENTEAFF. For the CDR3, the DNA is TGTGCCAGCTCACGATCCCGGCCCACAGAGAACACTGAAGCTTTCTTT.

The genes are TRBV19 and TRBJ2-7; 9 bases line up with TRBD1. CDR1 LNHDA and CDR2 SQIVND come from the germline V gene (reference sequence). Trimming cost V 7 bases and J 5 bases; bases outside gene matches: 12. The CDR3 covers 15 residues. In DNA form, the CDR3 reads TGTGCCAGTAATCACAGGGGACAGGGCCAGGACGAGCAGTACTTC. Amino acids: CASNHRGQGQDEQYF.

V gene TRBV5-4 combines with J gene TRBJ1-1, with D perhaps TRBD1 (5 bases). Germline V gene sequence: CDR1 SGHNT, CDR2 YYREEE (reference sequence). The CDR3 extends over 14 amino acids. Trimming removed 4 bases at V and 4 bases at J, with 14 bases between. The CDR3 loop reads CASSVDSIRTEAFF. CDR3 sequence (DNA): TGTGCCAGCAGCGTTGACAGCATTCGCACTGAAGCTTTCTTT.

The chain recombines TRBV27 with TRBJ1-6; possibly TRBD1 for D (6 bases). This CDR3 region has 14 residues. V was clipped by 9 bases and J by 10 bases, with 19 bases between them. The V gene's germline CDR1 is MNHEY and CDR2 SMNVEV (reference sequence). The CDR3 coding sequence is TGTGCCAGTATGACAGGTTCCCTACCCTCACCCCTCCACTTT. Translating gives CASMTGSLPSPLHF.

V and J are TRBV27 and TRBJ2-7; possibly TRBD2 for D (6 bases). Trimming took 2 bases from V and 4 from J, leaving 9 bases between them. This CDR3 has 13 amino acids. Per the germline V gene, CDR1 is MNHEY and CDR2 is SMNVEV (reference sequence). The CDR3 protein is CASSLGAGYEQYF. The DNA of the CDR3 is TGTGCCAGCAGTTTAGGGGCGGGGTACGAGCAGTACTTC.

The chain links TRBV4-1 to TRBJ1-4; 11 bases agree with TRBD1. CDR3 size: 15 residues. The J segment lost 7 bases and the V segment lost 2 bases, leaving 3 bases of the junction unmatched. CDR1 MGHRA and CDR2 YSYEKL come from the germline V gene. The CDR3 coding sequence is TGCGCCAGCAGCCAACAAGGGACAGGGGGTGAAAAACTGTTTTTT. This encodes CASSQQGTGGEKLFF.

This clone was found a few times. The identical CDR3 is also encoded by other nucleotide sequences in the sample. The chain is built from TRBV5-6 and TRBJ1-2; maybe TRBD1 (5 bases). CDR3 length: 14 amino acids. V was clipped by 0 bases and J by 2 bases, with 8 bases between them. In germline, CDR1 is SGHDT, CDR2 YYEEEE. CDR3 sequence: CASSLVQVNYGYTF. In DNA form, the CDR3 reads TGTGCCAGCAGCTTGGTACAGGTCAACTATGGCTACACCTTC.